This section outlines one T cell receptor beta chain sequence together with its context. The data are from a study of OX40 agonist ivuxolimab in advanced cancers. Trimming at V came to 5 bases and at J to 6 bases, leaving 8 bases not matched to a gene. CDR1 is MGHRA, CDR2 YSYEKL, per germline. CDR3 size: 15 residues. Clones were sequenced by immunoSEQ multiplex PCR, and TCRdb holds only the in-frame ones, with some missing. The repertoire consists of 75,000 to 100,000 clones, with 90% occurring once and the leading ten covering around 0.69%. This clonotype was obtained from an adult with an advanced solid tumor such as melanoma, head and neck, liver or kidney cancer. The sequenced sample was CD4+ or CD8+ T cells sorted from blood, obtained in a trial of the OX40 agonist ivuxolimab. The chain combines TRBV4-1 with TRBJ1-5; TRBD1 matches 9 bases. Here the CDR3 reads CASSSGQGRSQPQHF. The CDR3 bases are TGCGCCAGCAGCTCGGGACAGGGTCGAAGTCAGCCCCAGCATTTT.